This TCR beta chain came from a study of blood T cells in healthy people across ages. About the research overall: Capture via template switching afforded approximately one barcoded beta molecule per two T cells.

Peripheral blood was drawn, around 9.5 milliliters per donor. Study-wide results and caveats: Lack of knowledge of donor CMV status possibly confounded expanded clonotype changes. Roughly linearly, TCR beta diversity per million T cells fell as age increased.

Alongside a J-beta primer mix, a sample-barcoded 5' primer served in a second PCR lasting about 7 to 12 cycles. TCRdb itself ran the 5' RACE reads through MiXCR, one entry per CDR3 protein. The sample yields 1 million to 1.2 million distinct CDR3 sequences, 35% to 45% seen once. This clonotype was seen many times. The antigen is not known. This CDR3 is built from 12 residues. Germline lookup yields CDR1 DFQATT and CDR2 SNEGSKA (reference sequence). With 5 bases removed from V and 5 bases from J, the gap between germline ends came to 11 bases. The sample was blood. The V gene is TRBV20-1, the J gene TRBJ2-3; possible D gene TRBD2, 6 bases. This sequence originates from a man between 18 and 35 years old in good health. CDR3 in DNA: TGCAGTGCTCAAACCGGGGGAGATACGCAGTATTTT. As protein: CSAQTGGDTQYF.